This T cell receptor (beta chain) was captured by sequencing in a study of beta chain features in type 1 diabetes. Study as a whole: All samples together contributed 100 million to 120 million sorted cells for examination.

Purities over 95% were achieved in all sorted populations. The entirety of the isolated RNA underwent reverse transcription, so expressed TCRB transcripts were sequenced. Clones were read by immunoSEQ multiplex PCR, and TCRdb kept only the in-frame ones, dropping some. The sample carries more than 350,000 clones, about an eighth recorded once. A note on this clone: Its specificity is not known.

Study-wide results and limits: It was among patients, rather than healthy donors, that naive, central memory and Treg TCRB repertoires appeared more similar. In type 1 diabetes patients, VDJ junctions had fewer insertions; deletions at these junctions were more frequent.

This CDR3 has 16 amino acids. Trimming removed 5 bases from V and 1 base from J; junction bases left unmatched: 5. Germline CDR1 is SGHTA and CDR2 is FQGTGA. The sequenced sample was naive CD4+ T cells from blood. This receptor was obtained from a woman aged 18-29 years in good health. The chain links TRBV7-3 to TRBJ2-3; 11 nucleotides match TRBD2. DNA for the CDR3: TGTGCCAGCAGCCCGAAGACTAGCGGGGGCACAGATACGCAGTATTTT. Protein: CASSPKTSGGTDTQYF. The full variable domain, in which reference TRBV7-3 and TRBJ2-3 provide the parts outside the CDR3, is GAGVSQTPSNKVTEKGKYVELRCDPISGHTALYWYRQSLGQGPEFLIYFQGTGAADDSGLPNDRFFAVRPEGSVSTLKIQRTERGDSAVYLCASSPKTSGGTDTQYFGPGTRLTVL.